Reported below is one T cell receptor (beta chain). Antigen: not known. PCR amplification relied on 60 Vbeta primers (plus 13 Jbeta primers). Generated by immunoSEQ multiplex PCR, the TCRdb table keeps only in-frame clones and is missing some. In total, the table holds under 200,000 clones. These data come from a study of cytomegalovirus exposure and HLA in healthy donors. As for the study in general: Early release data held some 79 million unique TCRs from HLA-typed donors. Study-wide results and caveats: In vitro work confirmed that a few CMV-associated chains recognize CMV antigens. Per published accounts, TCR beta sequences correctly predicted the HLA-A and HLA-B alleles of most subjects.

The CDR3 totals 15 residues. Trimming cost V 1 base and J 5 bases, with 9 bases left between them. The germline CDR1 and CDR2 sequences are SNHLY and FYNNEI. The chain has TRBV2 and TRBJ1-6; D unresolved. This sequence originates from a woman under 30 in good health and CMV-seropositive. Sequenced sample: PBMCs. CDR3 sequence (DNA): TGTGCCAGCAGTGAAGACAGTCCTGATAATTCACCCCTCCACTTT. Residues: CASSEDSPDNSPLHF.